These T cell receptor beta chains were read from a single sample in a study of Graves' ophthalmopathy and Graves' hyperthyroidism. A single record per CDR3 protein comes from TCRdb applying MiXCR to the multiplex PCR reads. The table records about 24,000 distinct CDR3 sequences, 45% to 60% of them present only once. What was sequenced was peripheral blood. The receptors shown here come from an adult woman with stable Graves' hyperthyroidism. Each CDR3 is given with its conserved first and last residue. Fields, in order: CDR3 DNA, CDR3 protein, clone size, CDR3 length, J gene, V gene, D gene. The D gene is left open where the match is weak. The size entry is marked missing in some rows and otherwise reads once, few, many or a size class.

cdr3_nt: TGTGCCAGCAGCTCGCCTGTCAGGTATTCTCGCTATGGCTACACCTTC
cdr3_aa: CASSSPVRYSRYGYTF
clone_size: many
cdr3_length: 16
j_call: TRBJ1-2
v_call: TRBV5-8
d_call: NA

cdr3_nt: TGTGCCAGCAGTTTTTTGACAACTGAAGCTTTCTTT
cdr3_aa: CASSFLTTEAFF
clone_size: NA
cdr3_length: 12
j_call: TRBJ1-1
v_call: TRBV28
d_call: NA

cdr3_nt: TGTGCCAGTAGTATACTTGGACGGAGCTATGGCTACACCTTC
cdr3_aa: CASSILGRSYGYTF
clone_size: medium-sized
cdr3_length: 14
j_call: TRBJ1-2
v_call: TRBV19
d_call: NA

cdr3_nt: TGTGCCAGCAGCTCCACGCCGGGACTATGGGGCAATGAGCAGTTCTTC
cdr3_aa: CASSSTPGLWGNEQFF
clone_size: NA
cdr3_length: 16
j_call: TRBJ2-1
v_call: TRBV7-3
d_call: TRBD2

cdr3_nt: TGTGCCAGCAGCTTACAGGCTGGGGCCAACGTCCTGACTTTC
cdr3_aa: CASSLQAGANVLTF
clone_size: medium-sized
cdr3_length: 14
j_call: TRBJ2-6
v_call: TRBV7-9
d_call: NA

cdr3_nt: TGTGCCACCAGCGAGGGGACAGGGCAAGAGACCCAGTACTTC
cdr3_aa: CATSEGTGQETQYF
clone_size: NA
cdr3_length: 14
j_call: TRBJ2-5
v_call: TRBV15
d_call: TRBD1

cdr3_nt: TGTGCCAGCAGCACCTGGACAGAAGAGACCCAGTACTTC
cdr3_aa: CASSTWTEETQYF
clone_size: NA
cdr3_length: 13
j_call: TRBJ2-5
v_call: TRBV7-9
d_call: NA

cdr3_nt: TGTGCCAGCAGCTTGAGTGGAGGGGATGAGCAGTTCTTC
cdr3_aa: CASSLSGGDEQFF
clone_size: NA
cdr3_length: 13
j_call: TRBJ2-1
v_call: TRBV5-8
d_call: NA

cdr3_nt: TGTGCCAGCAGAGATGGGTCAGCCACCTACGAGCAGTACTTC
cdr3_aa: CASRDGSATYEQYF
clone_size: NA
cdr3_length: 14
j_call: TRBJ2-7
v_call: TRBV9
d_call: NA

cdr3_nt: TGCAGTGCTAGTCGGAGGGAGCAGTACTTC
cdr3_aa: CSASRREQYF
clone_size: few
cdr3_length: 10
j_call: TRBJ2-7
v_call: TRBV20-1
d_call: NA

cdr3_nt: TGCGCCAGCAGCGAGACAGGTTCTCATCAGCCCCAGCATTTT
cdr3_aa: CASSETGSHQPQHF
clone_size: few
cdr3_length: 14
j_call: TRBJ1-5
v_call: TRBV5-1
d_call: NA

cdr3_nt: TGCGCCAGCAGCCTGGCTGGCGGGATAAGGAACGAGCAGTACTTC
cdr3_aa: CASSLAGGIRNEQYF
clone_size: NA
cdr3_length: 15
j_call: TRBJ2-7
v_call: TRBV4-3
d_call: NA

cdr3_nt: TGCAGTGCTGGGGGAGAGAATAGCAATCAGCCCCAGCATTTT
cdr3_aa: CSAGGENSNQPQHF
clone_size: NA
cdr3_length: 14
j_call: TRBJ1-5
v_call: TRBV20-1
d_call: NA

cdr3_nt: TGCGCCAGCAGCTTTCTAGCGGGAGAGACAGATACGCTGTATTTT
cdr3_aa: CASSFLAGETDTLYF
clone_size: NA
cdr3_length: 15
j_call: TRBJ2-3
v_call: TRBV4-1
d_call: TRBD2

cdr3_nt: TGTGCCATCAGGACTGACATGGAGAACGGCTACACCTTC
cdr3_aa: CAIRTDMENGYTF
clone_size: NA
cdr3_length: 13
j_call: TRBJ1-2
v_call: TRBV10-3
d_call: NA

cdr3_nt: TGTGCCAGCAGTTCGGGACTAGCGGAAGATACGCAGTATTTT
cdr3_aa: CASSSGLAEDTQYF
clone_size: NA
cdr3_length: 14
j_call: TRBJ2-3
v_call: TRBV6-5
d_call: TRBD2

cdr3_nt: TGTGCCAGCAGTTTAGGGCAGGGTTGGACAGATACGCAGTATTTT
cdr3_aa: CASSLGQGWTDTQYF
clone_size: many
cdr3_length: 15
j_call: TRBJ2-3
v_call: TRBV12-3/TRBV12-4
d_call: NA

cdr3_nt: TGTGCCAGCAGCTTAGAAGGCCTAGCGGGGACCGGGGAGCTGTTTTTT
cdr3_aa: CASSLEGLAGTGELFF
clone_size: medium-sized
cdr3_length: 16
j_call: TRBJ2-2
v_call: TRBV7-9
d_call: TRBD2

cdr3_nt: TGCGTCAGCAGCCCGGATTCCATGAACACTGAAGCTTTCTTT
cdr3_aa: CVSSPDSMNTEAFF
clone_size: many
cdr3_length: 14
j_call: TRBJ1-1
v_call: TRBV5-1
d_call: NA

cdr3_nt: TGCGCCAGCAGCTTGGAGAGGGTGTCGGATACGCAGTTCTTC
cdr3_aa: CASSLERVSDTQFF
clone_size: NA
cdr3_length: 14
j_call: TRBJ2-1
v_call: TRBV5-1
d_call: NA

cdr3_nt: TGCAGCGTTGCGGGACAGGAGCTCAACACCGGGGAGCTGTTTTTT
cdr3_aa: CSVAGQELNTGELFF
clone_size: NA
cdr3_length: 15
j_call: TRBJ2-2
v_call: TRBV29-1
d_call: TRBD1

cdr3_nt: TGTGCCACCAAAGACCCAGGGGGCGAGCAGTACTTC
cdr3_aa: CATKDPGGEQYF
clone_size: NA
cdr3_length: 12
j_call: TRBJ2-7
v_call: TRBV24-1
d_call: TRBD1

cdr3_nt: TGTGCCAGCAGTTCAGGGACTAGCGGGAATGGGGCAGATACGCAGTATTTT
cdr3_aa: CASSSGTSGNGADTQYF
clone_size: NA
cdr3_length: 17
j_call: TRBJ2-3
v_call: TRBV27
d_call: TRBD2

cdr3_nt: TGCGCCAGCAGCTTGGGACAGGGATGGTCCTACGAGCAGTACTTC
cdr3_aa: CASSLGQGWSYEQYF
clone_size: many
cdr3_length: 15
j_call: TRBJ2-7
v_call: TRBV5-1
d_call: TRBD1

cdr3_nt: TGTGCCAGCAGTGCGAGAAGCACAGATACGCAGTATTTT
cdr3_aa: CASSARSTDTQYF
clone_size: few
cdr3_length: 13
j_call: TRBJ2-3
v_call: TRBV2
d_call: NA

cdr3_nt: TGTGCCAGTCGTCCACCGGGCACAGGGGGCCACTTGGAGCAGTACTTC
cdr3_aa: CASRPPGTGGHLEQYF
clone_size: few
cdr3_length: 16
j_call: TRBJ2-7
v_call: TRBV7-2
d_call: TRBD1

cdr3_nt: TGTGCCAGCAGTGTTGGACAATACGAGCAGTACTTC
cdr3_aa: CASSVGQYEQYF
clone_size: NA
cdr3_length: 12
j_call: TRBJ2-7
v_call: TRBV2
d_call: NA

cdr3_nt: TGTGCCAGCAGACAACCCGGGGGCCATGAGCAGTATTTT
cdr3_aa: CASRQPGGHEQYF
clone_size: once
cdr3_length: 13
j_call: TRBJ2-3
v_call: TRBV6-5
d_call: NA

cdr3_nt: TGTGCCTGGAGTGTACTAGGAGGACAGGTTCGTTTGTTGACCACTGAAGCTTTCTTT
cdr3_aa: CAWSVLGGQVRLLTTEAFF
clone_size: few
cdr3_length: 19
j_call: TRBJ1-1
v_call: TRBV30
d_call: TRBD1

cdr3_nt: TGTGCCAGCAGCTTAACCGGGACAGGGGGCTACAATGAGCAGTTCTTC
cdr3_aa: CASSLTGTGGYNEQFF
clone_size: NA
cdr3_length: 16
j_call: TRBJ2-1
v_call: TRBV7-9
d_call: TRBD1

cdr3_nt: TGCGCCAGCAGCCCCGACAGGGGGCCTACAGATACGCAGTATTTT
cdr3_aa: CASSPDRGPTDTQYF
clone_size: many
cdr3_length: 15
j_call: TRBJ2-3
v_call: TRBV5-1
d_call: TRBD1

cdr3_nt: TGCAGTGCTAGAAGCGGGAGCCGTAGCTCCTACAATGAGACCCAGTACTTC
cdr3_aa: CSARSGSRSSYNETQYF
clone_size: NA
cdr3_length: 17
j_call: TRBJ2-5
v_call: TRBV20-1
d_call: TRBD2